This TCR beta chain was recovered during a study of cytomegalovirus exposure and HLA in healthy donors. Amplification used 60 Vbeta primers and 13 Jbeta primers. Method: immunoSEQ multiplex PCR; TCRdb's copy keeps in-frame clones and lacks some. Seen here are approximately 140,000 clones, approximately 91% observed once, and the top ten hold around 0.5%. With V trimmed by 3 bases and J by 4 bases, 1 base remained unmatched. The CDR3 is made up of 14 amino acids. In germline, CDR1 is MGHRA, CDR2 YSYEKL. The TCR originated in a woman aged 40 to 55 in good health and CMV-seronegative. Sequencing was done on a sample of PBMCs. The chain links TRBV4-1 to TRBJ2-3, with 10 nucleotides matching TRBD1. CDR3 region: CASSHGTGADTQYF. The CDR3 region has the DNA TGCGCCAGCAGCCATGGGACAGGGGCAGATACGCAGTATTTT.